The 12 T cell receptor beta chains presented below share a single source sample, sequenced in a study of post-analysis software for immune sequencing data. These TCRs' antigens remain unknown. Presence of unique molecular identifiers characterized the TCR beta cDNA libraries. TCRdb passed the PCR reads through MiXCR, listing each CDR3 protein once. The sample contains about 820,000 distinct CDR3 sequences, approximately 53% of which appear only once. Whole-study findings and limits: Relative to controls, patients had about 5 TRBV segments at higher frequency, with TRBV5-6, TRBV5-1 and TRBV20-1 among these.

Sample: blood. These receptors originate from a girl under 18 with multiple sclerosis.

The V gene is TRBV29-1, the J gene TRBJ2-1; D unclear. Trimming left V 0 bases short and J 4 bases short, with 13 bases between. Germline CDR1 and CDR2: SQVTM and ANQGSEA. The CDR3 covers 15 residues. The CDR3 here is CSVEDPQRQYNEQFF. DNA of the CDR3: TGCAGCGTTGAAGATCCCCAGCGACAATACAATGAGCAGTTCTTC.

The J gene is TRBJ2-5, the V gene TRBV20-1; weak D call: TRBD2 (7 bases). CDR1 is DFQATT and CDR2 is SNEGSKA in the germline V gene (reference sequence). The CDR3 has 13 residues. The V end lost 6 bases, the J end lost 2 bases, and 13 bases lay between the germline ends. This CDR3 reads CSAPRGGQETQYF. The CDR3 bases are TGCAGTGCCCCTAGGGGGGGGCAAGAGACCCAGTACTTC.

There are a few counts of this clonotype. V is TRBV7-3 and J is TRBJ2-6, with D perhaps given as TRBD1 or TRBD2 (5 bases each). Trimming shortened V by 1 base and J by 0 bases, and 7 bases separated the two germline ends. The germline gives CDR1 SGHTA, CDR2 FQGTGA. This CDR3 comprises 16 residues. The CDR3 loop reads CASSLMGDSGANVLTF. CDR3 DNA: TGTGCCAGCAGCTTAATGGGGGACTCTGGGGCCAACGTCCTGACTTTC.

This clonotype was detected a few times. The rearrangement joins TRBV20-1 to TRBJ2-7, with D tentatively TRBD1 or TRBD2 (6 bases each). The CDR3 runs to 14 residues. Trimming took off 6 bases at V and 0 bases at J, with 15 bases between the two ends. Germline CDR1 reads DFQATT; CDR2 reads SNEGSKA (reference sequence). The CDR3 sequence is CSASSGARSYEQYF. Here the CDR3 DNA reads TGCAGTGCGAGTTCGGGGGCCCGCTCCTACGAGCAGTACTTC.

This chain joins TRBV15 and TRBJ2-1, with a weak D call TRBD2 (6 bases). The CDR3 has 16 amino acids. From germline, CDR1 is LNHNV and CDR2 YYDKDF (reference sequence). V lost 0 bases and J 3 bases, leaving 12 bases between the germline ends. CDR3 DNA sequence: TGTGCCACCAGCAGAGAAACTAGCTCCTTCTACAATGAGCAGTTCTTC. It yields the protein CATSRETSSFYNEQFF.

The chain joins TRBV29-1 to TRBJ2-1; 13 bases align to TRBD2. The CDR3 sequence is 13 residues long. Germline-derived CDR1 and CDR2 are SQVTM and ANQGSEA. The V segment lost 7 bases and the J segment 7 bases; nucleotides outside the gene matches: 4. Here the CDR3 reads CSAGLAGANEQFF. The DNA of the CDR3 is TGCAGCGCCGGACTAGCGGGAGCGAATGAGCAGTTCTTC.

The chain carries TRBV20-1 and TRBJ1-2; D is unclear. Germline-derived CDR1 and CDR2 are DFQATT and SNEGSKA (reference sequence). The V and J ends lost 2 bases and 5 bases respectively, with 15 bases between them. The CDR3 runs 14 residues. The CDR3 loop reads CSARYGGNIYGYTF. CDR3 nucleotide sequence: TGCAGTGCTAGATATGGCGGAAACATTTATGGCTACACCTTC.

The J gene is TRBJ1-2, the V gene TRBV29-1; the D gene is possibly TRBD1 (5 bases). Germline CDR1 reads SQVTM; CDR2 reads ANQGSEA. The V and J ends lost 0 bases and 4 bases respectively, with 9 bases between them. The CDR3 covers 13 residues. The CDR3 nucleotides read TGCAGCGTTGAAGACTACGGGGCCTATGGCTACACCTTC. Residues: CSVEDYGAYGYTF.

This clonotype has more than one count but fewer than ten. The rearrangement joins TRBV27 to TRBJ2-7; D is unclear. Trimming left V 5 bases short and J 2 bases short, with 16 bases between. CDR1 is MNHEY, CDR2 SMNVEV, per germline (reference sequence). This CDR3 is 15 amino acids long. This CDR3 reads CASSPLPPGTYEQYF. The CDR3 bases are TGTGCCAGCAGTCCCCTACCGCCTGGGACCTACGAGCAGTACTTC.

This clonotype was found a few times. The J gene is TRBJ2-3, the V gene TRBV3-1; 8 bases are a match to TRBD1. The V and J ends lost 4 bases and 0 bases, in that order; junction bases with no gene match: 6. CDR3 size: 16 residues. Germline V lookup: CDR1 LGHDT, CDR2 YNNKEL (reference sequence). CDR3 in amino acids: CASSPRTGKSTDTQYF. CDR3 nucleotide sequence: TGTGCCAGCAGCCCAAGGACAGGGAAAAGCACAGATACGCAGTATTTT.

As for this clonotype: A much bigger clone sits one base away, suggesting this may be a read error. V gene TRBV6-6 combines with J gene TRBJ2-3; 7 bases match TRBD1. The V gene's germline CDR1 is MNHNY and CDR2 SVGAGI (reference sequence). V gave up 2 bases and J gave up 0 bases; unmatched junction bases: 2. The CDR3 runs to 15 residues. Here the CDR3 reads CASSYGGQSTDTQYF. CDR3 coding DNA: TGTGCCAGCAGTTACGGGGGACAGAGCACAGATACGCAGTATTTT.

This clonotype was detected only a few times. DNA of the CDR3: TGCAGCGTTGAAGGAGGGGAATCCTACGAGCAGTACTTC. It yields the protein CSVEGGESYEQYF. V usage is TRBV29-1 and J usage is TRBJ2-7, with D perhaps given as TRBD1 or TRBD2 (5 bases each). Trimming shortened V by 1 base and J by 1 base, and 8 bases separated the two germline ends. This CDR3 is 13 amino acids long. Germline V CDR1 and CDR2: SQVTM, ANQGSEA.